The rows below give T cell receptor beta chains drawn from one sample of a study of monozygotic twins with inflammatory bowel disease. TCRdb reprocessed the 5' RACE reads and reports one entry per CDR3 protein, with no DNA. Its table lists 160,000 or so distinct CDR3 sequences. Material for sequencing was blood. Every receptor here comes from a human donor with ulcerative colitis or Crohn's disease, or a healthy co-twin of an affected twin (not recorded which). The CDR3 runs from the conserved cysteine through the conserved F or W. Some rows have no size entry. The others give once, few or many, or a class for an expanded clone.

clone_size: .
j_call: TRBJ2-3
v_call: TRBV12-3/TRBV12-4
cdr3_aa: CASMEADTQYF

clone_size: .
j_call: TRBJ2-1
v_call: TRBV20-1
cdr3_aa: CSARDDRGGRLYNEQFF

clone_size: .
j_call: TRBJ2-7
v_call: TRBV5-1
cdr3_aa: CASSLERGVNYEQYF

clone_size: .
j_call: TRBJ2-3
v_call: TRBV20-1
cdr3_aa: CSASGGAVDTQYF

clone_size: .
j_call: TRBJ1-2
v_call: TRBV2
cdr3_aa: CASSSAIEGYTF

clone_size: .
j_call: TRBJ2-7
v_call: TRBV12-3/TRBV12-4
cdr3_aa: CASSLASSKIYEQYF

clone_size: .
j_call: TRBJ2-2
v_call: TRBV18
cdr3_aa: CASLQRGQNTGELFF

clone_size: .
j_call: TRBJ1-1
v_call: TRBV4-3
cdr3_aa: CASSHTGSEAFF

clone_size: .
j_call: TRBJ2-7
v_call: TRBV28
cdr3_aa: CASSPGGQSPREQYF

clone_size: .
j_call: TRBJ2-1
v_call: TRBV20-1
cdr3_aa: CSARAGGPLNEQFF

clone_size: .
j_call: TRBJ1-1
v_call: TRBV12-3/TRBV12-4
cdr3_aa: CASSLRVKAFF

clone_size: .
j_call: TRBJ2-1
v_call: TRBV7-3
cdr3_aa: CASSLSQGSYNEQFF

clone_size: .
j_call: TRBJ2-1
v_call: TRBV5-4
cdr3_aa: CASSEGTSGRINNEQFF

clone_size: .
j_call: TRBJ1-4
v_call: TRBV20-1
cdr3_aa: CSARGTGSGIEEKLFF

clone_size: .
j_call: TRBJ2-2
v_call: TRBV11-2
cdr3_aa: CASSSRTSGRTGELFF

clone_size: .
j_call: TRBJ2-3
v_call: TRBV4-2
cdr3_aa: CASSQERQAGDTQYF

clone_size: .
j_call: TRBJ1-2
v_call: TRBV5-4
cdr3_aa: CASSLSAGANYGYTF

clone_size: medium-sized
j_call: TRBJ2-1
v_call: TRBV6-1
cdr3_aa: CASSELAGGGNEQFF

clone_size: .
j_call: TRBJ2-2
v_call: TRBV18
cdr3_aa: CASSPGADTGELFF

clone_size: .
j_call: TRBJ1-2
v_call: TRBV20-1
cdr3_aa: CSATRLANYGYTF

clone_size: .
j_call: TRBJ2-2
v_call: TRBV20-1
cdr3_aa: CSARGAQGTTNTGELFF

clone_size: .
j_call: TRBJ2-3
v_call: TRBV4-2
cdr3_aa: CASSPRWGGGDTQYF

clone_size: .
j_call: TRBJ2-2
v_call: TRBV20-1
cdr3_aa: CSAAGQTNTGELFF

clone_size: .
j_call: TRBJ2-1
v_call: TRBV11-2
cdr3_aa: CASSLGSRDNEQFF

clone_size: .
j_call: TRBJ2-1
v_call: TRBV5-1
cdr3_aa: CASSLDGQAEQFF

clone_size: .
j_call: TRBJ1-4
v_call: TRBV29-1
cdr3_aa: CSALTVGEKLFF

clone_size: .
j_call: TRBJ2-2
v_call: TRBV10-3
cdr3_aa: CAISLAALGDTGELFF

clone_size: .
j_call: TRBJ2-3
v_call: TRBV11-2
cdr3_aa: CASSPGGFQLTDTQYF

clone_size: .
j_call: TRBJ2-7
v_call: TRBV11-2
cdr3_aa: CASSLGASYEQYF

clone_size: .
j_call: TRBJ2-3
v_call: TRBV28
cdr3_aa: CASSSIAGGGTDTQYF

clone_size: .
j_call: TRBJ2-7
v_call: TRBV5-1
cdr3_aa: CASSLDTYEQYF

clone_size: .
j_call: TRBJ2-1
v_call: TRBV29-1
cdr3_aa: CSVEGGDRGFYNEQFF

clone_size: .
j_call: TRBJ2-1
v_call: TRBV20-1
cdr3_aa: CSASPRGRDEQFF

clone_size: .
j_call: TRBJ2-5
v_call: TRBV5-1
cdr3_aa: CASSLGDSPQETQYF

clone_size: .
j_call: TRBJ2-7
v_call: TRBV20-1
cdr3_aa: CSARSGGVSYEQYF